This T cell receptor beta chain was identified during a study of blood T cell repertoires in COVID-19. In the study overall: PBMCs, B-cell-depleted T cells, or T cells provided the cDNA or gDNA that made up the material.

This CDR3 has 10 amino acids. Trimming left V 8 bases short and J 3 bases short, with 5 bases between. The germline V gene encodes CDR1 SNHLY and CDR2 FYNNEI. Assay: immunoSEQ multiplex PCR; the TCRdb copy retains only in-frame clones and omits some. The sample shows 250,000 to 300,000 clones, just under 90% of them seen only once. One Seattle source followed patients from active infection through their disease course. This clonotype was sampled from a woman between 45 and 65 years old with COVID-19, enrolled during active disease. The V and J genes are TRBV2 and TRBJ2-7; D ambiguous. The sequenced sample was peripheral blood. The CDR3 loop reads CASGVYEQYF. The CDR3 bases are TGTGCCAGCGGAGTCTACGAGCAGTACTTC.